One sample yielded the 17 T cell receptor beta chains listed below, sequenced in a study of sequential checkpoint blockade in melanoma. Produced via immunoSEQ multiplex PCR; TCRdb's table is partial and in-frame only. The sample contains roughly 31,000 clones, less than 90% of which appear only once. The treatment here: randomized to nivolumab then ipilimumab (arm A) or the reverse (arm B). The specimen comprised CD8+ T cells sorted from blood (inferred from file names), sampled from a patient given nivolumab and ipilimumab in sequence. The receptors derive from a human donor with melanoma.

The chain has TRBV27 and TRBJ2-7; weak D call: TRBD1 (7 bases). The germline V gene encodes CDR1 MNHEY and CDR2 SMNVEV (reference sequence). This CDR3 region has 15 residues. V was pared by 5 bases and J by 0 bases, with 14 bases between. This CDR3 is CASSTPRGASYEQYF. The CDR3 DNA follows: TGTGCCAGCAGTACTCCCAGGGGGGCCTCCTACGAGCAGTACTTC.

V usage is TRBV11-2 and J usage is TRBJ2-2; perhaps TRBD1 as D (6 bases). Germline V gene data show CDR1 as SGHAT and CDR2 as FQNNGV. The CDR3 is 15 residues long. V lost 4 bases and J 3 bases, leaving 12 bases between the germline ends. CDR3 DNA sequence: TGTGCCAGCAGCTCTCGGACAGAGTACACCGGGGAGCTGTTTTTT. Protein sequence: CASSSRTEYTGELFF.

This clone was detected a few times. Written as DNA, the CDR3 is TGTGCCAGCAGTTACGGAGCAGCGGGAGGGGGATACGAGCAGTACTTC. The encoded protein is CASSYGAAGGGYEQYF. The V and J genes are TRBV6-5 and TRBJ2-7, with 10 nucleotides matching TRBD2. V dropped 2 bases and J dropped 4; count of bases not matched to a gene: 8. The CDR3 runs 16 residues. The V gene's germline CDR1 is MNHEY and CDR2 SVGAGI.

The chain carries TRBV28 and TRBJ2-5; 9 positions match TRBD2. CDR1 MDHEN and CDR2 SYDVKM come from the germline V gene. V lost 0 bases to trimming and J lost 2 bases; unmatched junction nucleotides: 10. This CDR3 has 18 residues. Here the CDR3 DNA reads TGTGCCAGCAGTTTATGGGTTTCGCTAGCGGGATCACAAGAGACCCAGTACTTC. Its translation is CASSLWVSLAGSQETQYF.

The chain uses TRBV27 and TRBJ1-1, with TRBD1 as a possible D gene (5 bases). The CDR3 has 14 amino acids. The V and J ends lost 5 bases and 1 base respectively, with 11 bases between them. Germline V gives CDR1 MNHEY, CDR2 SMNVEV (reference sequence). For the CDR3, the DNA is TGTGCCAGCAGTCCAATCGGACAGAACACTGAAGCTTTCTTT. Translating it yields CASSPIGQNTEAFF.

The chain joins TRBV11-2 to TRBJ2-5, with D tentatively TRBD1 (7 bases). The germline V gene encodes CDR1 SGHAT and CDR2 FQNNGV. CDR3 size: 16 residues. V dropped 5 bases and J dropped 2 bases, with 18 bases sitting between them. Here the CDR3 reads CASSPSRGTAQETQYF. CDR3 coding DNA: TGTGCCAGCAGCCCCTCACGGGGGACAGCTCAAGAGACCCAGTACTTC.

The chain joins TRBV7-6 to TRBJ2-1; no clear D. Trimming left V 3 bases short and J 7 bases short, with 16 bases between. The CDR3 covers 15 residues. Germline CDR1 and CDR2: SGHVS and FNYEAQ. The CDR3 here is CASSFGHSNPNEQFF. The CDR3 coding sequence is TGTGCCAGCAGCTTCGGTCATTCCAATCCAAATGAGCAGTTCTTC.

A single count supports this clone. V usage is TRBV19 and J usage is TRBJ2-1; TRBD2 might be the D (6 bases). The CDR3 has 15 residues. V gave up 1 base and J gave up 5 bases, with 12 bases separating them. The germline V gene encodes CDR1 LNHDA and CDR2 SQIVND (reference sequence). CDR3 region: CASSIGRGIHNEQFF. In nucleotides, the CDR3 is TGTGCCAGTAGTATAGGGCGGGGAATCCACAATGAGCAGTTCTTC. Full variable domain (remainder filled in from reference TRBV19 and TRBJ2-1): DGGITQSPKYLFRKEGQNVTLSCEQNLNHDAMYWYRQDPGQGLRLIYYSQIVNDFQKGDIAEGYSVSREKKESFPLTVTSAQKNPTAFYLCASSIGRGIHNEQFFGPGTRLTVL.

The chain employs TRBV14 and TRBJ2-5, with 8 bases lining up with TRBD2. This CDR3 spans 20 amino acids. V was clipped by 0 bases and J by 5 bases; unmatched bases: 20. Germline CDR1 and CDR2: SGHDN and FVKESK. CDR3 in DNA: TGTGCCAGCAGCCAAGATCTCGGATTCGGCGGGGGGCGCCTAAGGGAGACCCAGTACTTC. Its translation is CASSQDLGFGGGRLRETQYF.

The J gene is TRBJ2-7, the V gene TRBV6-5; weak D call: TRBD1 (5 bases). The V and J ends lost 6 bases and 6 bases respectively, with 12 bases between them. CDR3 size: 12 residues. Germline assignment: CDR1 MNHEY and CDR2 SVGAGI. The DNA of the CDR3 is TGTGCCAGCAGAGGCCAGGGCCTCGAGCAGTACTTC. This sequence encodes CASRGQGLEQYF.

The J gene is TRBJ2-3, the V gene TRBV5-6; 7 nucleotides align to TRBD2. The V and J ends lost 5 bases and 0 bases, in that order; junction bases with no gene match: 9. CDR3 length: 16 residues. Looked up from germline, CDR1 is SGHDT and CDR2 is YYEEEE. The CDR3 DNA sequence: TGTGCCAGCAGTAGCACTAGCGCCTTTAGCACAGATACGCAGTATTTT. This codes for CASSSTSAFSTDTQYF.

The J gene is TRBJ2-1, the V gene TRBV10-2; the match to TRBD2 covers 15 bases. The junction had 8 bases not matched to a gene; V was cut back by 7 bases and J by 7 bases. Germline V CDR1 and CDR2: WSHSY, SAAADI. This CDR3 contains 16 residues. The CDR3 loop is CASTGLAGGAWNEQFF. The DNA of the CDR3 is TGCGCCAGCACGGGACTAGCGGGGGGAGCCTGGAATGAGCAGTTCTTC.

This chain joins TRBV7-8 and TRBJ1-2, with unresolved D. Germline loops: CDR1 SGHVS, CDR2 FQNEAQ. This CDR3 comprises 16 residues. V lost 4 bases and J lost 4, with 19 bases in between. Written as DNA, the CDR3 is TGTGCCAGCAGCTCCGAACGGATCCGGGTTAGCTATGGCTACACCTTC. It is translated as CASSSERIRVSYGYTF.

For the CDR3, the DNA is TGTGCCAGCAGCTTCGAGGGGAACACTGAAGCTTTCTTT. Translated: CASSFEGNTEAFF. The V call is TRBV11-3, the J call TRBJ1-1; the D is unclear. The V end lost 3 bases, the J end lost 1 base, and 6 bases lay between the germline ends. This CDR3 comprises 13 residues. Germline V gene sequence: CDR1 SGHNT, CDR2 YENEEA. Looking up the rest from reference TRBV11-3 and TRBJ1-1 gives the full variable domain: EAGVVQSPRYKIIEKKQPVAFWCNPISGHNTLYWYLQNLGQGPELLIRYENEEAVDDSQLPKDRFSAERLKGVDSTLKIQPAELGDSAVYLCASSFEGNTEAFFGQGTRLTVV.

J is TRBJ2-7 and V is TRBV6-5; 7 positions match TRBD1. The CDR3 is 16 residues long. Germline lookup yields CDR1 MNHEY and CDR2 SVGAGI. After removal of 0 bases from V and 1 base from J, the junction contained 6 bases not matched to a gene. CDR3 amino acids: CASSYSLAGGSYEQYF. The CDR3 bases are TGTGCCAGCAGTTACTCGTTGGCAGGGGGTTCCTACGAGCAGTACTTC.

The V gene is TRBV10-2, the J gene TRBJ1-5, with 10 positions matching TRBD1. The junction had 9 bases not matched to a gene; V was cut back by 4 bases and J by 6 bases. Germline lookup yields CDR1 WSHSY and CDR2 SAAADI. The CDR3 totals 16 residues. The CDR3 nucleotides read TGCGCCAGCAGTGGGGTCCGACAGGGGGCAGGTCAGCCCCAGCATTTT. Protein product: CASSGVRQGAGQPQHF.

This sequence joins TRBV7-2 and TRBJ2-7, with 10 nucleotides matching TRBD2. The CDR3 consists of 14 residues. Germline V gene sequence: CDR1 SGHTA, CDR2 FQGNSA. Trimming cost V 5 bases and J 4 bases; bases outside gene matches: 5. The CDR3 region has the DNA TGTGCCAGCAGCCCTGGACTAGCGGCTTACGAGCAGTACTTC. This sequence encodes CASSPGLAAYEQYF.